Detailed here is one T cell receptor beta chain. The data belong to a study of blood T cell repertoires in COVID-19. About the research overall: PBMCs, B-cell-depleted T cells, or T cells were the source of the cDNA or gDNA that made up the material.

Per the original data handling: Estimates of nucleated cell counts were drawn from the amplification of reference gene primers. The table came from immunoSEQ multiplex PCR; TCRdb's copy has only in-frame clones and leaves some out. The V and J calls and clone size come from that table; D and trimming were worked out from the DNA. The table includes about 55,000 clones, around 83% detected once. Between the trimmed V and J ends, which lost 0 bases and 0 bases, there was a span of 13 bases. CDR3 length: 17 residues. Germline CDR1 is LGHNA and CDR2 is YNFKEQ. The sample consisted of peripheral blood. This TCR came from a human donor in a cohort sampled during active COVID-19. The chain couples TRBV4-2 to TRBJ2-3, with D maybe TRBD1 (5 bases). The DNA for the CDR3 is TGTGCCAGCAGCCAAGATAGGGGCAGTCCAAGCACAGATACGCAGTATTTT. Amino acid sequence: CASSQDRGSPSTDTQYF.